This TCR beta chain came from a study of blood T cell repertoires in COVID-19. About the study: The United States, Italy and Spain supplied acute and convalescent COVID-19 samples. T cells, B-cell-depleted T cells, or PBMCs supplied cDNA or gDNA.

The CDR3 has 13 amino acids. V dropped 6 bases and J dropped 5; count of bases not matched to a gene: 5. Per germline, CDR1 SQVTM and CDR2 ANQGSEA. Under the authors' procedure: The authors estimated nucleated cell counts from reference gene primer amplification. Clones were sequenced by immunoSEQ multiplex PCR, and TCRdb holds only the in-frame ones, with some missing. D and trimming come from the DNA, and the V and J calls and clone size come from that table. Counted here are 370,000 or so clones, roughly 80% occurring once; the ten biggest clones make up roughly 1.1%. Sequencing was carried out using peripheral blood. The rearrangement joins TRBV29-1 to TRBJ1-1; 11 bases fit TRBD1. The TCR sequence derives from a human donor with acute or convalescent COVID-19. The donor label of this sample is uncertain. The CDR3 sequence is CSVPRDRGTEAFF. CDR3 coding DNA: TGCAGCGTCCCCCGGGACAGGGGGACTGAAGCTTTCTTT.